Presented here are 24 T cell receptor beta chains from one specimen sequenced in a study of blood T cells in healthy people across ages. A sample-barcoded 5' primer and a J-beta primer mix were used in a second PCR of roughly 7 to 11 cycles. TCRdb reanalysed the 5' RACE reads using MiXCR and keeps one entry per CDR3 protein. Seen here are hundreds of thousands of distinct CDR3 sequences, under 45% observed once, and the top ten hold 15% to 25%. The sample was blood. These receptors were obtained from a man aged 60 to 69 in good health.

This clonotype was found a few times. The chain uses TRBV13 and TRBJ1-4; 7 positions agree with TRBD1. Germline loops: CDR1 PRHDT, CDR2 FYEKMQ (reference sequence). The CDR3 is 14 amino acids. Trimming at V came to 5 bases and at J to 6 bases, leaving 6 bases not matched to a gene. The CDR3 loop is CASSPSRGDEKLFF. DNA for the CDR3: TGTGCCAGCAGCCCGAGCAGGGGGGATGAAAAACTGTTTTTT.

This clonotype has a handful of counts. The chain couples TRBV4-3 to TRBJ2-7, with 7 bases lining up with TRBD2. J gave up 0 bases and V 0 bases, and 5 bases lay outside the gene matches. Per germline, CDR1 LGHNA and CDR2 YSLEER. This CDR3 spans 16 amino acids. The CDR3 sequence: CASSQESGANSYEQYF. The CDR3 DNA reads as TGCGCCAGCAGCCAAGAGAGCGGGGCCAACTCCTACGAGCAGTACTTC.

Ten or more counts support this clonotype. The V call is TRBV4-1, the J call TRBJ1-1; unclear D gene. CDR1 is MGHRA and CDR2 is YSYEKL in the germline V gene. V lost 6 bases to trimming and J lost 0 bases, with 5 bases between them. This CDR3 contains 12 residues. The CDR3 loop is CASSHMNTEAFF. The DNA for the CDR3 is TGCGCCAGCAGTCACATGAACACTGAAGCTTTCTTT.

The chain employs TRBV3-1 and TRBJ2-2; possible D gene TRBD1, 6 bases. Germline loops: CDR1 LGHDT, CDR2 YNNKEL (reference sequence). V was pared by 2 bases and J by 5 bases, with 15 bases between. The CDR3 sequence is 16 residues long. The CDR3 sequence: CASSQSDSLLTGELFF. The CDR3 DNA follows: TGTGCCAGCAGCCAATCGGACAGTTTGCTTACCGGGGAGCTGTTTTTT. Together with reference TRBV3-1 and TRBJ2-2, the CDR3 gives the full variable domain: DTAVSQTPKYLVTQMGNDKSIKCEQNLGHDTMYWYKQDSKKFLKIMFSYNNKELIINETVPNRFSPKSPDKAHLNLHINSLELGDSAVYFCASSQSDSLLTGELFFGEGSRLTVL.

This chain joins TRBV28 and TRBJ2-5; possibly TRBD1 or TRBD2 for D (6 bases each). Trimming removed 4 bases from V and 0 bases from J, with 9 bases in between. From germline, CDR1 is MDHEN and CDR2 SYDVKM. This CDR3 is 14 amino acids long. The CDR3 protein is CASSSGGHQETQYF. In DNA form, the CDR3 reads TGTGCCAGCAGTTCTGGGGGGCACCAAGAGACCCAGTACTTC.

This rearrangement joins TRBV12-3 or TRBV12-4 to TRBJ2-5; TRBD1 or TRBD2 may be the D gene (6 bases each). This CDR3 is built from 18 residues. V lost 3 bases to trimming and J lost 11 bases, with 31 bases between them. CDR3 DNA: TGTGCCAGCAGTTTGCGGATGTTGGATTTCGGGGGCCGGAATGAGCAGTACTTC. This codes for CASSLRMLDFGGRNEQYF.

The chain combines TRBV19 with TRBJ2-7, with D possibly being TRBD1 (6 bases). The V gene lost 3 bases and the J gene lost 6 bases, with 15 bases spanning the gap. Germline V gene data show CDR1 as LNHDA and CDR2 as SQIVND (reference sequence). This CDR3 is built from 14 residues. DNA of the CDR3: TGTGCCAGTAGTATCGGACAGCAGGCCTGCGAGCAGTACTTC. This codes for CASSIGQQACEQYF.

This clonotype appeared a few times. A clone one base away is much larger, so this may be a read error. The V gene is TRBV7-8, the J gene TRBJ2-1; maybe TRBD1 (5 bases). The V and J ends lost 5 bases and 13 bases respectively, with 27 bases between them. Germline V gene sequence: CDR1 SGHVS, CDR2 FQNEAQ. The CDR3 runs to 16 residues. CDR3 region: CASSPRQGTVRETQFF. The CDR3, as DNA: TGTGCCAGCAGCCCCCGCCAGGGAACGGTTCGAGAGACCCAGTTCTTC.

This sequence joins TRBV4-3 and TRBJ2-3; 9 nucleotides match TRBD2. Germline V gene sequence: CDR1 LGHNA, CDR2 YSLEER. With 1 base clipped from V and 3 bases from J, the junction kept 11 bases outside the gene matches. This CDR3 region has 18 residues. DNA of the CDR3: TGCGCCAGCAGCCAAGCGGCAGGCGCGGGGGGGCCGACAGATACGCAGTATTTT. Translating gives CASSQAAGAGGPTDTQYF.

The chain recombines TRBV2 with TRBJ2-3; the match to TRBD1 covers 7 bases. The germline V gene has CDR1 SNHLY and CDR2 FYNNEI. The CDR3 consists of 14 residues. Unmatched junction bases numbered 9, after V lost 10 bases and J lost 2 bases. CDR3 region: CATLSGTVTDTQYF. CDR3 DNA sequence: TGTGCCACCCTTTCTGGGACAGTCACAGATACGCAGTATTTT.

V is TRBV3-1 and J is TRBJ2-1; D is uncertain. V was trimmed by 5 bases and J by 5 bases, leaving 10 bases between them. The CDR3 loop spans 13 amino acids. Germline V gives CDR1 LGHDT, CDR2 YNNKEL (reference sequence). CDR3 coding DNA: TGTGCCAGCAGCAACCTAGTCAACAATGAGCAGTTCTTC. Translating it yields CASSNLVNNEQFF.

In this sample, this clonotype turned up a few times. V gene TRBV7-9 combines with J gene TRBJ2-5; D ambiguous. The CDR3 is 11 amino acids. Germline V gives CDR1 SEHNR, CDR2 FQNEAQ (reference sequence). V gave up 5 bases and J gave up 10 bases, with 11 bases separating them. Here the CDR3 reads CASSGTGVQYF. CDR3 nucleotides: TGTGCCAGCAGCGGCACGGGCGTCCAGTACTTC.

The chain carries TRBV7-6 and TRBJ2-3, with D unresolved. The CDR3 loop spans 15 amino acids. Germline V lookup: CDR1 SGHVS, CDR2 FNYEAQ. Trimming shortened V by 3 bases and J by 1 base, and 11 bases separated the two germline ends. The CDR3: CASSFGQPGTDTQYF. The CDR3 DNA follows: TGTGCCAGCAGCTTTGGCCAGCCAGGCACAGATACGCAGTATTTT.

This chain uses TRBV5-1 with TRBJ2-4, with 8 bases aligning to TRBD1. Germline V gene lookup returns CDR1 SGHRS and CDR2 YFSETQ. This CDR3 comprises 15 residues. The trim removed 4 bases at V and 9 bases at J, leaving 12 bases unmatched. This chain's CDR3 is CASSAGQGMSVIQYF. DNA of the CDR3: TGCGCCAGCAGCGCCGGACAGGGAATGTCGGTCATTCAGTACTTC.

This rearrangement joins TRBV12-3 or TRBV12-4 to TRBJ2-1, with 7 bases lining up with TRBD1. This CDR3 region has 15 residues. Trimming removed 1 base from V and 9 bases from J; junction bases left unmatched: 9. This CDR3 reads CASSLGREKGAEQFF. The CDR3 region has the DNA TGTGCCAGCAGTTTAGGCCGGGAAAAGGGGGCTGAGCAGTTCTTC.

This clonotype has a single count. The junction departs from germline at one end; a sequencing error may be responsible. This chain connects TRBV7-9 to TRBJ2-7; D is perhaps TRBD1 (6 bases). The CDR3 has 14 amino acids. Looked up from germline, CDR1 is SEHNR and CDR2 is FQNEAQ (reference sequence). This CDR3 is CASSPWTESYGQYF. In DNA form, the CDR3 reads TGTGCCAGCAGCCCATGGACAGAGTCCTACGGGCAGTACTTC.

CDR3 amino acids: CASSAGTGDYNEQYF. CDR3 coding DNA: TGTGCCAGCAGCGCCGGGACAGGGGACTACAATGAGCAGTACTTC. The chain carries TRBV5-4 and TRBJ2-1; 10 nucleotides agree with TRBD1. The J call may be wrong; the DNA end is better matched by TRBJ2-7. Germline V gives CDR1 SGHNT, CDR2 YYREEE (reference sequence). This CDR3 is 15 amino acids long.

This clonotype came up a few times. The V call is TRBV12-3 or TRBV12-4, the J call TRBJ2-5; D assignment may be TRBD1 or TRBD2 (5 bases each). This CDR3 has 13 residues. Deletions cut 5 bases from V and 11 bases from J, with 18 bases between. The CDR3 sequence is CASSLNEGLEQYF. CDR3 nucleotides: TGTGCCAGCAGTCTAAACGAGGGGTTAGAGCAGTACTTC.

This clonotype was counted a few times. The V call is TRBV7-2, the J call TRBJ1-1; D remains ambiguous. Germline assignment: CDR1 SGHTA and CDR2 FQGNSA. Trimming took off 5 bases at V and 4 bases at J, with 11 bases between the two ends. This CDR3 comprises 13 residues. This chain's CDR3 is CASSPYLSTEAFF. Written as DNA, the CDR3 is TGTGCCAGCAGCCCGTACCTTAGCACTGAAGCTTTCTTT.

The chain is built from TRBV18 and TRBJ2-7, with unresolved D. CDR3 length: 14 amino acids. Trimming cost V 3 bases and J 3 bases, with 12 bases left between them. Germline loops: CDR1 KGHSH, CDR2 LQKENI. The CDR3 nucleotides read TGTGCCAGCTCACCGATAGTTGGGGTCTACGAGCAGTACTTC. Translation: CASSPIVGVYEQYF.

CDR3 sequence: CASSGHTNTGELFF. The DNA for the CDR3 is TGCGCCAGCTCGGGACACACGAACACCGGGGAGCTGTTTTTT. V is TRBV5-1 and J is TRBJ2-2, with a tentative D call TRBD1 (6 bases). Trimming cost V 7 bases and J 0 bases, with 10 bases left between them. Germline values: CDR1 SGHRS, CDR2 YFSETQ. The CDR3 totals 14 residues.

This clonotype showed up just a few times. V and J are TRBV4-1 and TRBJ2-7; possible D gene TRBD1, 5 bases. The V gene lost 2 bases and the J gene lost 6 bases, with 11 bases spanning the gap. This CDR3 contains 13 residues. Per germline, CDR1 MGHRA and CDR2 YSYEKL. This CDR3 reads CASSQSTGTEQYF. Written as DNA, the CDR3 is TGCGCCAGCAGCCAATCCACAGGTACCGAGCAGTACTTC.

This clonotype appeared many times. The genes are TRBV4-2 and TRBJ2-5; no reliable D call. The germline V gene has CDR1 LGHNA and CDR2 YNFKEQ. V gave up 2 bases and J gave up 1 base, with 5 bases separating them. The CDR3 is 13 amino acids. The CDR3: CASSQLSQETQYF. In nucleotides, the CDR3 is TGTGCCAGCAGCCAATTGTCCCAAGAGACCCAGTACTTC.

The V call is TRBV10-3, the J call TRBJ2-7; TRBD1 is a possible D gene (5 bases). The germline CDR1 and CDR2 sequences are ENHRY and SYGVKD. Trimming stripped 3 bases from V and 0 bases from J, with 9 bases between. There are 14 residues in the CDR3. CDR3 loop: CAISEGASSYEQYF. In DNA form, the CDR3 reads TGTGCCATCAGTGAAGGGGCCAGCTCCTACGAGCAGTACTTC.